The source of this T cell receptor beta chain is a study of cytomegalovirus exposure and HLA in healthy donors. Whole-study context: Earlier, about 180 million T cells were analyzed, and around 100 million unique TCR beta sequences were found among them.

The PCR was carried out with 60 Vbeta primers and 13 Jbeta primers. Profiled with immunoSEQ multiplex PCR; TCRdb holds only in-frame clones, not every one. The table includes about 200,000 clones, around 70% detected once. The germline V gene encodes CDR1 MGHRA and CDR2 YSYEKL. This CDR3 contains 12 residues. Deletions cut 6 bases from V and 0 bases from J, with 6 bases between. Source material: PBMCs. The TCR comes from a man in his forties in good health and CMV-seropositive. V and J are TRBV4-1 and TRBJ2-7; D is possibly TRBD2 (5 bases). The CDR3 nucleotides read TGCGCCAGCAGTGGGAGCTCCTACGAGCAGTACTTC. Protein: CASSGSSYEQYF.